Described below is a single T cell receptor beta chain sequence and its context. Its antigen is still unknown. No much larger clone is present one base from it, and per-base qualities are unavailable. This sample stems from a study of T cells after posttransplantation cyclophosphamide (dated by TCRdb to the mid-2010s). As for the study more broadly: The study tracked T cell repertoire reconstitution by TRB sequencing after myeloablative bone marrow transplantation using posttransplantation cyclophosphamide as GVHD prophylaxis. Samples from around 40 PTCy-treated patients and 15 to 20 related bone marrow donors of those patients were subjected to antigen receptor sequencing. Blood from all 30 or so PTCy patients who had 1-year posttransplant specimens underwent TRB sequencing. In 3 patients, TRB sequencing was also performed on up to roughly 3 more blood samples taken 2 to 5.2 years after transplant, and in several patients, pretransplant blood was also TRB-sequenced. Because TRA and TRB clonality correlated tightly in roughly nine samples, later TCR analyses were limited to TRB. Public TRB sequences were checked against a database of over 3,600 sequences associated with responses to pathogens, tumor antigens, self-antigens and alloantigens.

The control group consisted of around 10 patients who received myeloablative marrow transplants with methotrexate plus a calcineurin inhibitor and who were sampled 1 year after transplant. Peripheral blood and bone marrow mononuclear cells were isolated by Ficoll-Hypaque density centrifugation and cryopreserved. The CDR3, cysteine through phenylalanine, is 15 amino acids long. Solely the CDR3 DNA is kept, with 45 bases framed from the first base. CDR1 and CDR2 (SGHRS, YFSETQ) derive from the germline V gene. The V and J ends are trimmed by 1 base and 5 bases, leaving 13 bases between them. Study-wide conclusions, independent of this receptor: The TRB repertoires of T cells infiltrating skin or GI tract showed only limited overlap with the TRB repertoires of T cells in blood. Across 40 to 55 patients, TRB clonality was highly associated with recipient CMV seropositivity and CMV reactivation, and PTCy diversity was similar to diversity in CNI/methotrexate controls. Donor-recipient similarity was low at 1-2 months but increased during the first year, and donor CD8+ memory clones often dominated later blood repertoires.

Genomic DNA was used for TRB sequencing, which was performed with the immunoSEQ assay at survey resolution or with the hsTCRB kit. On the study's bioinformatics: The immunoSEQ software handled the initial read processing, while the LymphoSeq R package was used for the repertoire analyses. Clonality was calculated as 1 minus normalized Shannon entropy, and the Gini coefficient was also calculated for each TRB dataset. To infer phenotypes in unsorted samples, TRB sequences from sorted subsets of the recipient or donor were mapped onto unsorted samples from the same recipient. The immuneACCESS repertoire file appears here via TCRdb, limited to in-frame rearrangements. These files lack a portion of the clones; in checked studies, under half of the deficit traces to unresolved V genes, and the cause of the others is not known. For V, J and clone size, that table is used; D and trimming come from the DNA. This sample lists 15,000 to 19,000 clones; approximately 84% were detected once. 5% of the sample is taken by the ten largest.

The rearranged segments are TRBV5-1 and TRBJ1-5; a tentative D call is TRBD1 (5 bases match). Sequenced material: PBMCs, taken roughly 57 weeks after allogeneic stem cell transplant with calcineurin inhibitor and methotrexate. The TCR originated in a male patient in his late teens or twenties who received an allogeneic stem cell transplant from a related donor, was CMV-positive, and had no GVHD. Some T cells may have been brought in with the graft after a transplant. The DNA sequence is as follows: TGCGCCAGCAGCTTGTCGGCAGGGCTCGATCAGCCCCAGCATTTT. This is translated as CASSLSAGLDQPQHF.